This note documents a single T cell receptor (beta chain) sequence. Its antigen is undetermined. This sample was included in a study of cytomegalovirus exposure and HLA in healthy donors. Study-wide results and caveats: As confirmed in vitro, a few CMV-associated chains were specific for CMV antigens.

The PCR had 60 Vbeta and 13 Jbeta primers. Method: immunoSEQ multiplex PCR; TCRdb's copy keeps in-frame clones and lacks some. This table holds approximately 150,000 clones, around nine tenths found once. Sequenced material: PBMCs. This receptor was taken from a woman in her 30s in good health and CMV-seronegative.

The CDR3 sequence: CASSQTSGTDTQYF. As DNA, the CDR3 is TGTGCCAGCAGCCAAACTAGCGGCACAGATACGCAGTATTTT. The V gene is TRBV7-2, the J gene TRBJ2-3, with 7 bases fitting TRBD2. CDR3 size: 14 residues. Germline CDR1 SGHTA, CDR2 FQGNSA. Trimming cost V 5 bases and J 1 base; bases outside gene matches: 3.